A single T cell receptor (beta chain) is shown here with its context. What it binds is not known. Other DNA sequences in this specimen translate into the identical CDR3. This CDR3 is built from 14 residues. CDR1 is SGDLS, CDR2 YYNGEE, per germline. Trimming pared 3 bases from V and 1 base from J, leaving 11 bases between. This record comes from a study of shared clonotypes between healthy human individuals. Whole-study findings and limits: Estimated richness was generally greater in naive than memory subsets.

Using immunoSEQ multiplex PCR, the repertoire was profiled, and TCRdb retains in-frame clones only, with some absent. The profile covers some 2,000,000 clones, with approximately 94% appearing a single time and more than 0.1% taken by the ten largest. This chain joins TRBV9 and TRBJ2-7; D is tentatively TRBD1 or TRBD2 (5 bases each). This clonotype was obtained from a man aged 18-30 years in good health. The material sequenced was naive CD4+ T cells sorted from blood. Documented subset: CD45RA+ positively selected. CDR3 bases: TGTGCCAGCAGCGCCTCCGGGACGTCCTACGAGCAGTACTTC. Amino acid sequence: CASSASGTSYEQYF.